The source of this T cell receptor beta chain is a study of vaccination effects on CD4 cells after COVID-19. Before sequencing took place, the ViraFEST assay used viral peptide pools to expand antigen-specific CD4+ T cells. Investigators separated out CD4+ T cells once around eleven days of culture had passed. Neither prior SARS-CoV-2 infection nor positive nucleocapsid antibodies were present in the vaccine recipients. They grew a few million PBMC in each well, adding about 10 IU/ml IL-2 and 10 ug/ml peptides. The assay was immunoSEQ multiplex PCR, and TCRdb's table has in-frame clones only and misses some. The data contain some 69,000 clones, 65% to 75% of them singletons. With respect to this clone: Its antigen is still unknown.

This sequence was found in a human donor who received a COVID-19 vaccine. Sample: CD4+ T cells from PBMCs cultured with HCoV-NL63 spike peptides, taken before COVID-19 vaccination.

This CDR3 reads CASSPAIGQNNSPLHF. The DNA of the CDR3 is TGCGCCAGCAGCCCCGCGATCGGACAGAATAATTCACCCCTCCACTTT. V is TRBV4-1 and J is TRBJ1-6; D may be TRBD1 (6 bases). Trimming removed 4 bases at V and 5 bases at J, with 15 bases between. The CDR3 sequence is 16 residues long. Per germline, CDR1 MGHRA and CDR2 YSYEKL.